This T cell receptor beta chain was observed in a study of blood T cell repertoires in COVID-19. Study overall: The United States, Italy and Spain were the sources of the acute and convalescent COVID-19 samples.

Profiled with immunoSEQ multiplex PCR; TCRdb holds only in-frame clones, not every one. The repertoire includes about 270,000 clones, 89% of them detected once, and roughly 1.8% sits in the top ten. The CDR3 spans 16 residues. V dropped 2 bases and J dropped 0; count of bases not matched to a gene: 4. In germline, CDR1 is SGHVS, CDR2 FQNEAQ. Material for sequencing was PBMCs or T cells enriched from blood (not recorded which). This sequence joins TRBV7-8 and TRBJ2-1, with 7 nucleotides matching TRBD2. The sequence was collected from a woman aged 55-70 years who had recovered from COVID-19. CDR3 protein: CASSLQTGGSYNEQFF. The DNA of the CDR3 is TGTGCCAGCAGCTTACAGACGGGGGGCTCCTACAATGAGCAGTTCTTC.